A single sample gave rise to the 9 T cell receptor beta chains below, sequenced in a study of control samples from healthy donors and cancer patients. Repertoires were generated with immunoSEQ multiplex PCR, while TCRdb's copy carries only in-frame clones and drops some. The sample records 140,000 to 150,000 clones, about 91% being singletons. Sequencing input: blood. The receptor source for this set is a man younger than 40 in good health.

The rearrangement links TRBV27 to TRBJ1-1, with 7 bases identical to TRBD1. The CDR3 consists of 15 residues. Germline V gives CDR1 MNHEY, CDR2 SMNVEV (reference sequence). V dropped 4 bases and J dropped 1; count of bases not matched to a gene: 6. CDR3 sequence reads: CASSYRGTANTEAFF. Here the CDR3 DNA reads TGTGCCAGCAGTTACCGAGGGACAGCGAACACTGAAGCTTTCTTT.

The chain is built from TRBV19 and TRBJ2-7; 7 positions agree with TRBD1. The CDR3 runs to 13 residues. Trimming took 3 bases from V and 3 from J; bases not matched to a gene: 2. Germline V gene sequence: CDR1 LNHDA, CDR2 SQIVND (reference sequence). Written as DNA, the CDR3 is TGTGCCAGTAGTATGGGACAGTTCTACGAGCAGTACTTC. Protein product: CASSMGQFYEQYF.

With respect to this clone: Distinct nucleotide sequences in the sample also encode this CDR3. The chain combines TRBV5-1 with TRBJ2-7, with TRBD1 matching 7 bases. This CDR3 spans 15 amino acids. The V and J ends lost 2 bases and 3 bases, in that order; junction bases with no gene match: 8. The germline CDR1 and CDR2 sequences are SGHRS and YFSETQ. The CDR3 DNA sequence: TGCGCCAGCAGCTTCGGGTCAGGGGGTGGCTACGAGCAGTACTTC. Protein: CASSFGSGGGYEQYF.

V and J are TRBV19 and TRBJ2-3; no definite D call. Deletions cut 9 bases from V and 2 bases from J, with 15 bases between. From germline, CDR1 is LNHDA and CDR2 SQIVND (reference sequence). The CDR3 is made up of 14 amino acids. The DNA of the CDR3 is TGTGCCAGCCAGGAATCGCGAAACACAGATACGCAGTATTTT. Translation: CASQESRNTDTQYF.

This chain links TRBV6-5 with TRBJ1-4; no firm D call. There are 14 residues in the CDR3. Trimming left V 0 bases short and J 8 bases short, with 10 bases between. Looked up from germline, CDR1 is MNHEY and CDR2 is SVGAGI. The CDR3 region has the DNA TGTGCCAGCAGTTACTCGGGCCCTCGGGAAAAACTGTTTTTT. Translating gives CASSYSGPREKLFF.

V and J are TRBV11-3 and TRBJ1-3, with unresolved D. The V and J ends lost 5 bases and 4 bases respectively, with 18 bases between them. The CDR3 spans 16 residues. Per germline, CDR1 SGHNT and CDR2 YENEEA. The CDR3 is CASSPPRVFVGNTIYF. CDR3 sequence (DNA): TGTGCCAGCAGCCCTCCTCGGGTCTTCGTGGGAAACACCATATATTTT.

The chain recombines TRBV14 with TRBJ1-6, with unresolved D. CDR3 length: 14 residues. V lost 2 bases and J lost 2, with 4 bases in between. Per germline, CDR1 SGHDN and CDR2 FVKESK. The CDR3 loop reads CASSQRTYNSPLHF. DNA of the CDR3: TGTGCCAGCAGCCAAAGGACCTATAATTCACCCCTCCACTTT.

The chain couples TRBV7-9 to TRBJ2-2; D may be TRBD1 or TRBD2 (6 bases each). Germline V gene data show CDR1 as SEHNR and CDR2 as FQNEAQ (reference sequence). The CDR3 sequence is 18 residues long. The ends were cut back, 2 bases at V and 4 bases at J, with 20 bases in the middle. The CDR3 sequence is CASSLPRDGGDSTGELFF. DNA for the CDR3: TGTGCCAGCAGCTTACCGAGGGACGGGGGCGATAGCACCGGGGAGCTGTTTTTT.

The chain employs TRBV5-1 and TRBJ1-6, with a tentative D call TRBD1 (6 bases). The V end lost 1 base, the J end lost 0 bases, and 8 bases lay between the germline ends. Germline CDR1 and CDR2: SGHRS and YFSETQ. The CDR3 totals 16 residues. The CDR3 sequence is CASSLTGSSYNSPLHF. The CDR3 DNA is TGCGCCAGCAGCTTGACAGGGAGCTCCTATAATTCACCCCTCCACTTT. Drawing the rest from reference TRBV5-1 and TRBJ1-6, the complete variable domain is KAGVTQTPRYLIKTRGQQVTLSCSPISGHRSVSWYQQTPGQGLQFLFEYFSETQRNKGNFPGRFSGRQFSNSRSEMNVSTLELGDSALYLCASSLTGSSYNSPLHFGNGTRLTVT.